This T cell receptor beta chain was profiled in a study of shared clonotypes between healthy human individuals. Findings and limits, study-wide: Clonotypes that were shared across four donors made up 4.5% to 5% of naive CD4 clonotypes. Only a few donors were included, so the genetic and exposure-history diversity represented was limited.

Points on this clone: The target antigen is unknown.

CD45RO-negative cells were positively selected for CCR7, leaving out terminally differentiated effector memory CD45RA+ cells. The CDR3 covers 11 residues. Between the trimmed V and J ends, which lost 4 bases and 8 bases, there was a span of 6 bases. Germline assignment: CDR1 SEHNR and CDR2 FQNEAQ (reference sequence). Libraries were prepared by immunoSEQ multiplex PCR; TCRdb keeps only in-frame clonotypes and omits some of them. The sample consists of 2 million to 2.5 million clones, about 95% of them appearing once. The chain employs TRBV7-9 and TRBJ2-1; D not resolved. The TCR comes from a man aged 18 to 29 in good health. Sample: naive CD8+ T cells sorted from blood. The CDR3 region is CASSWGYEQFF. DNA for the CDR3: TGTGCCAGCAGCTGGGGTTATGAGCAGTTCTTC. Supplemented by reference TRBV7-9 and TRBJ2-1, the full variable domain reads DTGVSQNPRHKITKRGQNVTFRCDPISEHNRLYWYRQTLGQGPEFLTYFQNEAQLEKSRLLSDRFSAERPKGSFSTLEIQRTEQGDSAMYLCASSWGYEQFFGPGTRLTVL.